These T cell receptor beta chains were read from a single sample in a study of early T cells in non-severe SARS-CoV-2 infection. TCRdb re-analysed the 5' RACE reads in MiXCR, keeping a single row per CDR3 protein. The data show tens of thousands of distinct CDR3 sequences, under 7.5% seen once. The starting material was whole blood, obtained at baseline. The source of these receptors is an adult who was a healthcare worker with PCR-confirmed SARS-CoV-2 infection or an uninfected control (not recorded which). Each CDR3 is given with its conserved first and last residue. The order of the fields is V gene, J gene, D gene, clone size, CDR3 DNA, CDR3 protein. A D gene is named only where the DNA matches it firmly. Size values are once, few and many counts, or a class for expanded clones, and some rows have none.

V gene: TRBV10-3
J gene: TRBJ1-3
D gene: NA
clone size: NA
CDR3 DNA: TGTGCCATCAGGGCATGGGCTGAGGCTGATCCATTATATTTT
CDR3 protein: CAIRAWAEADPLYF

V gene: TRBV6-1
J gene: TRBJ2-7
D gene: NA
clone size: many
CDR3 DNA: TGTGCCAGCAGTGGGGTGGGGCATGAGCAGTACTTC
CDR3 protein: CASSGVGHEQYF

V gene: TRBV29-1
J gene: TRBJ2-1
D gene: TRBD2
clone size: few
CDR3 DNA: TGCAGCGTTGATAAGGCTCGCGGGAGGGCCGGTAATGAGCAGTTCTTC
CDR3 protein: CSVDKARGRAGNEQFF

V gene: TRBV4-3
J gene: TRBJ2-1
D gene: NA
clone size: many
CDR3 DNA: TGCGCCAGCAGCCGAGGGGCGACAGACCGCTCCTACAATGAGCAGTTCTTC
CDR3 protein: CASSRGATDRSYNEQFF

V gene: TRBV4-3
J gene: TRBJ1-4
D gene: NA
clone size: NA
CDR3 DNA: TGCGCCAGCAGCCCGAACCTTTGGGCGGATCCGGAAAAACTGTTTTTT
CDR3 protein: CASSPNLWADPEKLFF

V gene: TRBV20-1
J gene: TRBJ2-7
D gene: TRBD2
clone size: NA
CDR3 DNA: TGCAGTGCAATTGGGACTAGCGGGACCTACGAGCAGTACTTC
CDR3 protein: CSAIGTSGTYEQYF

V gene: TRBV11-2
J gene: TRBJ2-3
D gene: TRBD2
clone size: few
CDR3 DNA: TGTGCCAGCAGCATGACTAGCGGGGATATTTATACGCAGTATTTT
CDR3 protein: CASSMTSGDIYTQYF

V gene: TRBV6-2/TRBV6-3
J gene: TRBJ2-7
D gene: TRBD2
clone size: few
CDR3 DNA: TGTGCCAGCAGTCACGGGACTAGGGGGACCGAGCAGTACTTC
CDR3 protein: CASSHGTRGTEQYF

V gene: TRBV20-1
J gene: TRBJ2-5
D gene: NA
clone size: few
CDR3 DNA: TGCAGTGCTAGGGGACCGGTGGAGACCCAGTACTTC
CDR3 protein: CSARGPVETQYF

V gene: TRBV19
J gene: TRBJ1-2
D gene: NA
clone size: NA
CDR3 DNA: TGTGCCAGTACACGGGGACGAAAGGCCTATGGCTACACCTTC
CDR3 protein: CASTRGRKAYGYTF

V gene: TRBV5-1
J gene: TRBJ2-3
D gene: NA
clone size: many
CDR3 DNA: TGCGCCAGCAGCTTAACTACTCAGCAGTATTTT
CDR3 protein: CASSLTTQQYF

V gene: TRBV6-5
J gene: TRBJ2-3
D gene: TRBD1
clone size: NA
CDR3 DNA: TGTGCCAGCAGGGGACAGCCGCGCACAGATACGCAGTATTTT
CDR3 protein: CASRGQPRTDTQYF

V gene: TRBV27
J gene: TRBJ2-3
D gene: NA
clone size: NA
CDR3 DNA: TGTGCCAGCAGTCCTTCTAGCTCATCTCTCACAGATACGCAGTATTTT
CDR3 protein: CASSPSSSSLTDTQYF

V gene: TRBV7-9
J gene: TRBJ2-3
D gene: NA
clone size: many
CDR3 DNA: TGTGCCAGCAGCTTCGGCAGGGGAGATACGCAGTATTTT
CDR3 protein: CASSFGRGDTQYF

V gene: TRBV29-1
J gene: TRBJ1-4
D gene: TRBD1
clone size: many
CDR3 DNA: TGCAGCGTCAAGGACAGGGGAGATGAAAAACTGTTTTTT
CDR3 protein: CSVKDRGDEKLFF

V gene: TRBV6-5
J gene: TRBJ2-1
D gene: NA
clone size: many
CDR3 DNA: TGTGCCAGCAGTTACTCGGGGGGCTCCAATGAGCAGTTCTTC
CDR3 protein: CASSYSGGSNEQFF

V gene: TRBV19
J gene: TRBJ2-5
D gene: NA
clone size: NA
CDR3 DNA: TGTGCCAGTAGTATAGAACTTAGCACCTACCAAGAGACCCAGTACTTC
CDR3 protein: CASSIELSTYQETQYF

V gene: TRBV4-1
J gene: TRBJ2-1
D gene: NA
clone size: many
CDR3 DNA: TGCGCCAGCAGCCAACGGGAAGGTGGGAGCTCTCAGTTTTCGTTCTTC
CDR3 protein: CASSQREGGSSQFSFF

V gene: TRBV20-1
J gene: TRBJ2-1
D gene: NA
clone size: NA
CDR3 DNA: TGCAGCGCGACAATGGGGAACGCCTACAATGAGCAGTTCTTC
CDR3 protein: CSATMGNAYNEQFF

V gene: TRBV7-9
J gene: TRBJ2-6
D gene: NA
clone size: many
CDR3 DNA: TGTGCCACTCCTGGGGCCAACGTCCTGACTTTC
CDR3 protein: CATPGANVLTF

V gene: TRBV25-1
J gene: TRBJ1-2
D gene: NA
clone size: few
CDR3 DNA: TGTGCCAGCAGTCCCGGGACAAACTATGGCTACACCTTC
CDR3 protein: CASSPGTNYGYTF

V gene: TRBV27
J gene: TRBJ2-7
D gene: NA
clone size: few
CDR3 DNA: TGTGCCAGCAGTTTATCGAGAGGGCTCTCCTCCTACGAGCAGTACTTC
CDR3 protein: CASSLSRGLSSYEQYF

V gene: TRBV7-2
J gene: TRBJ1-6
D gene: NA
clone size: many
CDR3 DNA: TGTGCCAGCAACATCCAGAAGGGGGATTCACCCCTCCACTTT
CDR3 protein: CASNIQKGDSPLHF

V gene: TRBV11-2
J gene: TRBJ2-1
D gene: NA
clone size: many
CDR3 DNA: TGTGCCAGCAGTCCAAGTGGAACTGAGGGGGGCCCGGACAATGAGCAGTTCTTC
CDR3 protein: CASSPSGTEGGPDNEQFF